Sequencing of this T cell receptor (beta chain) was carried out in a study of control samples from healthy donors and cancer patients. The CDR3 length is 16 residues. The germline CDR1 and CDR2 sequences are LNHNV and YYDKDF (reference sequence). V lost 0 bases, J lost 8 bases, and 9 bases stayed unmatched. Repertoires were generated with immunoSEQ multiplex PCR, while TCRdb's copy carries only in-frame clones and drops some. The data hold over 150,000 clones, with just under 95% observed a single time. The sequenced material came from blood. The origin of this receptor is a man younger than 30 in good health. This sequence joins TRBV15 and TRBJ2-1, with 8 bases matching TRBD1. The DNA for the CDR3 is TGTGCCACCAGCAGAGACCCTCTGACAGGGGCGCATGAGCAGTTCTTC. This encodes CATSRDPLTGAHEQFF.